This TCR beta chain came from a study of Ad26.COV2.S vaccination and SARS-CoV-2 variants. This CDR3 has 16 amino acids. The V and J ends lost 4 bases and 1 base respectively, with 14 bases between them. Germline V lookup: CDR1 SEHNR, CDR2 FQNEAQ (reference sequence). TCRdb keeps only in-frame clones here, not all; method: immunoSEQ multiplex PCR. Of 410,000 or so clones detected, over 75% appear once; the ten largest clones hold 9.5% to 15%. Regarding treatment: around 19 received Ad26.COV2.S at low or high dose, single or two shots; about 5 received placebo; per-sample allocation not given. Sampling happened 63 days after the first vaccine or placebo injection. In Boston, an adult donor aged 18-55 years took part.

This chain joins TRBV7-9 and TRBJ2-1; weak D call: TRBD2 (6 bases). The origin of this receptor is a person between 18 and 65 years old who received the Ad26.COV2.S COVID-19 vaccine or a placebo. The sample here was peripheral blood, taken in a trial of Ad26.COV2.S vaccine versus placebo. The CDR3 reads CASSYPSGVSYNEQFF. The DNA for the CDR3 is TGTGCCAGCAGCTACCCCTCGGGAGTTTCCTACAATGAGCAGTTCTTC.